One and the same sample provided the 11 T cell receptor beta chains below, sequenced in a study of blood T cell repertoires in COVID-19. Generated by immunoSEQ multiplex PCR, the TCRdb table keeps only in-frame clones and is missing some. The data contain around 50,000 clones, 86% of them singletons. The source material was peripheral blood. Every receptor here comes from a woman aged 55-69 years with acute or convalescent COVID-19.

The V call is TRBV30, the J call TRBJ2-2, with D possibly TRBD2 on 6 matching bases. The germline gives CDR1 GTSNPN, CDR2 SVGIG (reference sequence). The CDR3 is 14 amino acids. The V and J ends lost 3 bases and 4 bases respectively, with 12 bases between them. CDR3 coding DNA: TGTGCCTGGAGGGAGGGAGTAGGCACCGGGGAGCTGTTTTTT. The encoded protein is CAWREGVGTGELFF.

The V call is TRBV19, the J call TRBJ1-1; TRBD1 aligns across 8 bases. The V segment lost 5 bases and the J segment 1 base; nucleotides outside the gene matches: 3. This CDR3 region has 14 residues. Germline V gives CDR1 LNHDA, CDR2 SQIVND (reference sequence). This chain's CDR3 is CASSRDRGNTEAFF. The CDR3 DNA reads TGTGCCAGTAGTCGTGACAGGGGGAACACTGAAGCTTTCTTT.

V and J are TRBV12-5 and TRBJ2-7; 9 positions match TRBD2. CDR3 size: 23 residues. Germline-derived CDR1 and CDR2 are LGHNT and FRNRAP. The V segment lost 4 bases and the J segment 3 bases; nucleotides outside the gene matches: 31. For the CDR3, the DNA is TGTGCTAGTGGTTCCCCCAGGGCTGGAGCGGGGGGAGGCGTGGGTTTTCGGATCTACGAGCAGTACTTC. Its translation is CASGSPRAGAGGGVGFRIYEQYF.

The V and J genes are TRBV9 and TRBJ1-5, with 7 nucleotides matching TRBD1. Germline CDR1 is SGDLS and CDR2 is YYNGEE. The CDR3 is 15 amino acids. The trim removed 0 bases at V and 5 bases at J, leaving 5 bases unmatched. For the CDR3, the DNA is TGTGCCAGCAGCGTAGGACAGGGTGGCGATCAGCCCCAGCATTTT. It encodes CASSVGQGGDQPQHF. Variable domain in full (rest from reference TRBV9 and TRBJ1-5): DSGVTQTPKHLITATGQRVTLRCSPRSGDLSVYWYQQSLDQGLQFLIQYYNGEERAKGNILERFSAQQFPDLHSELNLSSLELGDSALYFCASSVGQGGDQPQHFGDGTRLSIL.

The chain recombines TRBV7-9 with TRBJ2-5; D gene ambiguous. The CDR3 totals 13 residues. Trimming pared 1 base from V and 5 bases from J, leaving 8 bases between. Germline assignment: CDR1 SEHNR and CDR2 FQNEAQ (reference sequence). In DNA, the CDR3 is TGTGCCAGCAGCTTAGTTATCGAGGAGACCCAGTACTTC. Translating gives CASSLVIEETQYF.

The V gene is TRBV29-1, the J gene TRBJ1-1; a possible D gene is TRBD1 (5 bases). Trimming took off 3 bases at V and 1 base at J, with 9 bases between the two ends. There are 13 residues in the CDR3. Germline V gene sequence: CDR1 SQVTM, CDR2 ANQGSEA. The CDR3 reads CSVDGGKNTEAFF. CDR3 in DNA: TGCAGCGTTGATGGGGGGAAGAACACTGAAGCTTTCTTT.

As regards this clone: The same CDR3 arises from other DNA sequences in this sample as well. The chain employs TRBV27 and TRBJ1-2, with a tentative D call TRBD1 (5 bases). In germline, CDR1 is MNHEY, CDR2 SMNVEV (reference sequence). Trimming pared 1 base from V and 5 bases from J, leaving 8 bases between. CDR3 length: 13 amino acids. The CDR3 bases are TGTGCCAGCAGTTTATGGGGCGGTTATGGCTACACCTTC. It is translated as CASSLWGGYGYTF.

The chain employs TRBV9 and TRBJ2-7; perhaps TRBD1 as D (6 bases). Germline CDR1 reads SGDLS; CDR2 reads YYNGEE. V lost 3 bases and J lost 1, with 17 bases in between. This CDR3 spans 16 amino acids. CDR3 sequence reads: CASSARPDRGSYEQYF. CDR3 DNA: TGTGCCAGCAGCGCGCGCCCGGACAGAGGATCCTACGAGCAGTACTTC.

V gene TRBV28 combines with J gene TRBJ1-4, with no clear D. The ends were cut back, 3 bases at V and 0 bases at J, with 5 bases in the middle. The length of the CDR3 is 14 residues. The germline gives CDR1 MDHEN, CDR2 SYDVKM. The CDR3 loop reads CASSLGATNEKLFF. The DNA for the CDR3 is TGTGCCAGCAGTTTGGGAGCAACTAATGAAAAACTGTTTTTT.

The CDR3 DNA is TGTGCCACCAGTGATCAAACAGGGGGCTCCTACAATGAGCAGTTCTTC. This gives the protein CATSDQTGGSYNEQFF. This chain links TRBV24-1 with TRBJ2-1, with 8 bases fitting TRBD1. Trimming at V came to 3 bases and at J to 0 bases, leaving 3 bases not matched to a gene. From germline, CDR1 is KGHDR and CDR2 SFDVKD. The CDR3 has 16 residues.

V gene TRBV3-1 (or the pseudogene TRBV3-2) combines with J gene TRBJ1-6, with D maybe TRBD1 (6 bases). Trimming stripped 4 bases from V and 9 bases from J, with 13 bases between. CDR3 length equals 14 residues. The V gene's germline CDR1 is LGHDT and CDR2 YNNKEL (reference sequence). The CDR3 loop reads CASSPPTGGSPLHF. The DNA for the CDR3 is TGTGCCAGCAGCCCCCCGACAGGCGGTTCACCCCTCCACTTT.